What follows are 25 T cell receptor beta chains derived from one specimen sequenced in a study of high-grade serous ovarian cancer treatment subgroups. The protocol was immunoSEQ multiplex PCR, while the TCRdb copy is restricted to in-frame clones and leaves out a portion. The top ten hold around 9.8% of the sample, which has around 3,100 clones, around four fifths seen once. The tumor samples were collected prior to definitive surgery or chemotherapy. What was sequenced was tumor tissue. These receptors were taken from a human donor with high-grade serous ovarian cancer.

This chain connects TRBV2 to TRBJ1-4; possible D gene TRBD1, 5 bases. Germline CDR1 SNHLY, CDR2 FYNNEI. This CDR3 has 15 residues. V dropped 3 bases and J dropped 0 bases, with 8 bases sitting between them. CDR3 nucleotides: TGTGCCAGCAGTGATTTGGGGGCAACTAATGAAAAACTGTTTTTT. Amino acid sequence: CASSDLGATNEKLFF.

The chain combines TRBV28 with TRBJ1-2; TRBD1 might be the D (6 bases). The CDR3 covers 13 residues. Germline CDR1 and CDR2: MDHEN and SYDVKM. The ends were cut back, 6 bases at V and 4 bases at J, with 12 bases in the middle. CDR3 DNA: TGTGCCAGCAGAAGACAGGACGCCTATGGCTACACCTTC. Encoded protein: CASRRQDAYGYTF.

The J gene is TRBJ2-3, the V gene TRBV27; 11 nucleotides align to TRBD2. Germline V CDR1 and CDR2: MNHEY, SMNVEV (reference sequence). V dropped 7 bases and J dropped 8; count of bases not matched to a gene: 17. The CDR3 runs to 17 residues. The CDR3 protein is CASNPQVTSGGPGTQYF. DNA of the CDR3: TGTGCCAGCAACCCCCAGGTAACTAGCGGGGGTCCTGGTACGCAGTATTTT.

This CDR3 is CASSPQLGTVELFF. CDR3 DNA: TGTGCCAGCAGCCCCCAGTTAGGGACAGTAGAGCTGTTTTTT. The chain combines TRBV4-2 with TRBJ2-2; 7 bases line up with TRBD1. Trimming at V came to 4 bases and at J to 11 bases, leaving 10 bases not matched to a gene. CDR1 and CDR2 from the germline V gene are LGHNA and YNFKEQ. The CDR3 consists of 14 residues.

This sequence joins TRBV6-6 and TRBJ1-1; a possible D gene is TRBD1 (5 bases). The CDR3 is 15 amino acids. The V end was cut by 6 bases, the J end by 0 bases, with 14 bases between. Looked up from germline, CDR1 is MNHNY and CDR2 is SVGAGI (reference sequence). The CDR3 bases are TGTGCCAGCAGCCCTGTCGGAGGGGTGAACACTGAAGCTTTCTTT. Its translation: CASSPVGGVNTEAFF.

A few counts support this clone. The chain employs TRBV5-1 and TRBJ2-2; 9 nucleotides match TRBD1. With V trimmed by 7 bases and J by 1 base, 5 bases remained unmatched. The V gene's germline CDR1 is SGHRS and CDR2 YFSETQ. This CDR3 is 15 amino acids long. The CDR3 nucleotides are TGCGCCAGCGCCAACAGGGGGCAGAACACCGGGGAGCTGTTTTTT. Protein sequence: CASANRGQNTGELFF. Full variable domain (rest looked up from reference TRBV5-1 and TRBJ2-2): KAGVTQTPRYLIKTRGQQVTLSCSPISGHRSVSWYQQTPGQGLQFLFEYFSETQRNKGNFPGRFSGRQFSNSRSEMNVSTLELGDSALYLCASANRGQNTGELFFGEGSRLTVL.

The chain recombines TRBV28 with TRBJ1-1; weak D call: TRBD1 (6 bases). Looked up from germline, CDR1 is MDHEN and CDR2 is SYDVKM. This CDR3 has 17 amino acids. Trimming pared 5 bases from V and 0 bases from J, leaving 19 bases between. The chain's CDR3 is CASSKGVARGLNTEAFF. The CDR3 DNA follows: TGTGCCAGCAGTAAGGGGGTGGCGAGAGGCTTGAACACTGAAGCTTTCTTT.

The CDR3 DNA sequence: TGTGCCTGGAGTTTCAGGCGTACAGGGGGCAACTATGGCTACACCTTC. Its translation: CAWSFRRTGGNYGYTF. The chain links TRBV30 to TRBJ1-2; 9 nucleotides agree with TRBD1. Per germline, CDR1 GTSNPN and CDR2 SVGIG (reference sequence). V was pared by 2 bases and J by 2 bases, with 9 bases of the junction left unmatched. The CDR3 covers 16 residues.

The rearrangement uses TRBV6-1 and TRBJ1-1; D remains unclear. The germline V gene has CDR1 MNHNS and CDR2 SASEGT. With 1 base removed from V and 5 bases from J, the gap between germline ends came to 14 bases. This CDR3 has 15 amino acids. The CDR3 bases are TGTGCCAGCAGTGAAGGTATAGCCGGCCAAACTGAAGCTTTCTTT. Its protein is CASSEGIAGQTEAFF.

This chain uses TRBV7-2 with TRBJ2-7; TRBD1 or TRBD2 may be the D gene (5 bases each). Germline assignment: CDR1 SGHTA and CDR2 FQGNSA. Trimming removed 5 bases at V and 7 bases at J, with 12 bases between. CDR3 length equals 12 residues. The CDR3 nucleotides read TGTGCCAGCAGCCGGGCCTGGGGGGAGCAGTACTTC. This translates into CASSRAWGEQYF.

The CDR3 DNA follows: TGCGCCAGCAGCTTGTCGGGTTACACTGAAGCTTTCTTT. It yields the protein CASSLSGYTEAFF. V and J are TRBV5-1 and TRBJ1-1; D remains unclear. The CDR3 runs to 13 residues. Per the germline V gene, CDR1 is SGHRS and CDR2 is YFSETQ. V lost 1 base, J lost 3 bases, and 7 bases lay in between.

CDR3 sequence reads: CASSFTRLQPNGYEQYF. In DNA, the CDR3 is TGTGCCAGCAGCTTTACCCGACTCCAACCAAATGGCTACGAGCAGTACTTC. V is TRBV12-1 and J is TRBJ2-7; the listed D gene, TRBD2, was not tested against the DNA. TRBV12-1 is a known pseudogene. The CDR3 is 17 amino acids.

This clone was counted a few times. The chain uses TRBV5-1 and TRBJ2-7; 12 bases fit TRBD2. Germline CDR1 and CDR2: SGHRS and YFSETQ. The junction had 5 bases not matched to a gene; V was cut back by 2 bases and J by 5 bases. The CDR3 has 15 residues. This CDR3 is CASSLRLAGEDEQYF. The CDR3 coding sequence is TGCGCCAGCAGCTTAAGACTAGCGGGAGAGGACGAGCAGTACTTC. Filled out from reference TRBV5-1 and TRBJ2-7, the complete variable domain reads KAGVTQTPRYLIKTRGQQVTLSCSPISGHRSVSWYQQTPGQGLQFLFEYFSETQRNKGNFPGRFSGRQFSNSRSEMNVSTLELGDSALYLCASSLRLAGEDEQYFGPGTRLTVT.

This clone has only a few counts. The chain has TRBV18 and TRBJ1-2; tentative D call: TRBD1 (5 bases). Germline V CDR1 and CDR2: KGHSH, LQKENI. The CDR3 is 14 amino acids. Trimming removed 0 bases from V and 4 bases from J, with 9 bases in between. Here the CDR3 reads CASSPPTESYGYTF. The CDR3 region has the DNA TGTGCCAGCTCACCACCGACAGAAAGCTATGGCTACACCTTC.

About this clone itself: Other nucleotide sequences from this sample produce the same CDR3. This chain connects TRBV7-6 to TRBJ2-7; 7 bases match TRBD1. The CDR3 consists of 16 residues. Looked up from germline, CDR1 is SGHVS and CDR2 is FNYEAQ. Losses at the gene ends were 1 base for V and 1 base for J; bases not matched to a gene: 7. Here the CDR3 DNA reads TGTGCCAGCAGCTTAGACAGGGGCGCAGGGTCCTACGAGCAGTACTTC. The encoded protein is CASSLDRGAGSYEQYF.

The V and J genes are TRBV6-1 and TRBJ2-3; no clear D gene. Trimming pared 1 base from V and 9 bases from J, leaving 8 bases between. Per germline, CDR1 MNHNS and CDR2 SASEGT. This CDR3 is built from 12 residues. The CDR3 reads CASSEVSNTQYF. In nucleotides, the CDR3 is TGTGCCAGCAGTGAAGTCAGCAACACGCAGTATTTT.

This chain links TRBV9 with TRBJ2-3; possible D gene TRBD2, 6 bases. With 4 bases removed from V and 6 bases from J, the gap between germline ends came to 12 bases. This CDR3 contains 13 residues. CDR1 SGDLS and CDR2 YYNGEE come from the germline V gene. CDR3 sequence: CASSPRAGDTQYF. The CDR3 nucleotides read TGTGCCAGCAGCCCCCGGGCGGGGGATACGCAGTATTTT.

The chain combines TRBV6-5 with TRBJ2-6, with D uncertain. V lost 4 bases and J 0 bases, leaving 7 bases between the germline ends. The CDR3 runs to 15 residues. Germline CDR1 is MNHEY and CDR2 is SVGAGI. The CDR3 region is CASSSVDSGANVLTF. The CDR3 DNA reads TGTGCCAGCAGTTCGGTTGACTCTGGGGCCAACGTCCTGACTTTC.

The chain links TRBV19 to TRBJ2-5; a weak D match, TRBD2 (5 bases). Looked up from germline, CDR1 is LNHDA and CDR2 is SQIVND (reference sequence). The V end lost 6 bases, the J end lost 5 bases, and 7 bases lay between the germline ends. This CDR3 is built from 11 residues. Here the CDR3 DNA reads TGTGCCAGTAGCCCGGGGGAGACCCAGTACTTC. This encodes CASSPGETQYF.

This clone has only a few counts. V is TRBV9 and J is TRBJ2-7, with 8 bases that match TRBD2. This CDR3 region has 14 residues. Trimming cost V 4 bases and J 2 bases; bases outside gene matches: 5. The germline V gene has CDR1 SGDLS and CDR2 YYNGEE. The CDR3 sequence: CASSPLAGPYEQYF. The CDR3 DNA sequence: TGTGCCAGCAGCCCTCTAGCGGGCCCCTACGAGCAGTACTTC.

The chain recombines TRBV7-2 with TRBJ2-1; D may be TRBD2 (6 bases). The CDR3 runs to 13 residues. Trimming removed 0 bases at V and 7 bases at J, with 7 bases between. The germline V gene has CDR1 SGHTA and CDR2 FQGNSA. The CDR3 loop reads CASSLAGGNEQFF. The DNA of the CDR3 is TGTGCCAGCAGCTTAGCAGGAGGGAATGAGCAGTTCTTC.

The chain employs TRBV6-5 and TRBJ1-4, with a possible D match to TRBD1 (5 bases). The length of the CDR3 is 16 residues. The V gene's germline CDR1 is MNHEY and CDR2 SVGAGI. Trimming removed 2 bases at V and 3 bases at J, with 13 bases between. CDR3 amino acids: CASSYRGGGANEKLFF. For the CDR3, the DNA is TGTGCCAGCAGTTACCGCGGGGGAGGGGCTAATGAAAAACTGTTTTTT.

The chain joins TRBV10-2 to TRBJ1-1; D call uncertain. V was cut by 6 bases and J by 1 base, with 12 bases left in between. Per germline, CDR1 WSHSY and CDR2 SAAADI. The CDR3 covers 14 residues. The CDR3 region has the DNA TGCGCCAGCAGGGATAGCGGCCCGAACACTGAAGCTTTCTTT. Protein: CASRDSGPNTEAFF.

The V and J genes are TRBV5-5 and TRBJ2-7, with D perhaps matching TRBD2 (6 bases). Germline V CDR1 and CDR2: SGHKS, YYEKEE (reference sequence). The CDR3 has 14 residues. V was cut by 6 bases and J by 4 bases, with 17 bases left in between. The CDR3 region is CASNLGASVYEQYF. The DNA of the CDR3 is TGTGCCAGCAACCTAGGGGCTAGCGTTTACGAGCAGTACTTC.

About this clone: Other DNA sequences in the sample encode the same CDR3. The chain links TRBV11-2 to TRBJ1-1; possibly TRBD1 for D (6 bases). The V gene lost 2 bases and the J gene lost 2 bases, with 12 bases spanning the gap. From germline, CDR1 is SGHAT and CDR2 FQNNGV. This CDR3 contains 15 residues. Written as DNA, the CDR3 is TGTGCCAGCAGCTTACTGACAGGTAGTAACACTGAAGCTTTCTTT. It specifies CASSLLTGSNTEAFF.